Listed here are 8 T cell receptor beta chains from one sample, sequenced in a study of regulatory T cells in long-lasting Graves disease. Documented time point: persistent/refractory GD, antithyroid drugs over 5 years with positive TRAb. The TCR library was made from RNA extracted from PBMCs. Library construction for TCR beta used iRepertoire HTBI primers and Arm-PCR of CDR3 regions. TCRdb redid the calling of the multiplex PCR reads with MiXCR, one entry per CDR3 protein. This sample yields nearly 350,000 distinct CDR3 sequences, of which around a fifth are seen a single time; just under 30% belongs to the top ten. Sequenced here: peripheral blood mononuclear cells (PBMCs), sampled when the disease was refractory, from a patient treated with antithyroid drugs. The source is a female donor with Graves disease.

This clonotype was counted a few times. The chain carries TRBV19 and TRBJ1-2, with TRBD1 matching 7 bases. This CDR3 region has 13 residues. CDR1 LNHDA and CDR2 SQIVND come from the germline V gene (reference sequence). The J segment lost 7 bases and the V segment lost 5 bases, leaving 7 bases of the junction unmatched. The DNA of the CDR3 is TGTGCCAGTAGTTTGGACAGGAGATCTGGCTACACCTTC. Amino acid sequence: CASSLDRRSGYTF.

The V gene is TRBV3-1, the J gene TRBJ1-5, with D possibly being TRBD1 (6 bases). The V gene's germline CDR1 is LGHDT and CDR2 YNNKEL (reference sequence). Trimming stripped 0 bases from V and 0 bases from J, with 12 bases between. The CDR3 is 17 residues long. The CDR3 reads CASSQDLRGYSNQPQHF. CDR3 DNA sequence: TGTGCCAGCAGCCAAGATTTGAGGGGGTATAGCAATCAGCCCCAGCATTTT.

This clonotype was recorded at least ten times. The chain uses TRBV27 and TRBJ2-7, with TRBD2 matching 8 bases. The V and J ends lost 4 bases and 0 bases, in that order; junction bases with no gene match: 2. Germline CDR1 and CDR2: MNHEY and SMNVEV (reference sequence). The CDR3 extends over 14 amino acids. The CDR3 reads CASSSREGSYEQYF. The CDR3 nucleotides read TGTGCCAGCAGTTCTCGGGAGGGCTCCTACGAGCAGTACTTC.

The chain links TRBV29-1 to TRBJ1-1; possibly TRBD1 for D (6 bases). This CDR3 region has 14 residues. V dropped 6 bases and J dropped 4 bases, with 18 bases sitting between them. Germline CDR1 SQVTM, CDR2 ANQGSEA. CDR3 residues: CSVRRAGVGTEAFF. The CDR3 nucleotides read TGCAGCGTGAGAAGGGCAGGGGTAGGCACTGAAGCTTTCTTT.

CDR3 DNA sequence: TGTGCCAGCAGCTTAAAGGCCGGGAGGAATGAAAAACTGTTTTTT. It translates to CASSLKAGRNEKLFF. V usage is TRBV7-9 and J usage is TRBJ1-4, with D unresolved. The length of the CDR3 is 15 residues. Germline V gene data show CDR1 as SEHNR and CDR2 as FQNEAQ (reference sequence). Trimming took 2 bases from V and 5 from J, leaving 12 bases between them. Supplemented by reference TRBV7-9 and TRBJ1-4, the full variable domain reads DTGVSQNPRHKITKRGQNVTFRCDPISEHNRLYWYRQTLGQGPEFLTYFQNEAQLEKSRLLSDRFSAERPKGSFSTLEIQRTEQGDSAMYLCASSLKAGRNEKLFFGSGTQLSVL.

A few counts support this clonotype. A read error may be the cause here, since a much bigger clone is one base away. The rearrangement joins TRBV11-2 to TRBJ1-4; no clear D gene. Germline values: CDR1 SGHAT, CDR2 FQNNGV. The CDR3 extends over 13 amino acids. The V end lost 5 bases, the J end lost 6 bases, and 10 bases lay between the germline ends. The chain's CDR3 is CASSPWGDEKLFF. In nucleotides, the CDR3 is TGTGCCAGCAGCCCATGGGGTGATGAAAAACTGTTTTTT.

This clonotype was observed a handful of times. The chain carries TRBV7-9 and TRBJ1-1; no reliable D call. The V gene's germline CDR1 is SEHNR and CDR2 FQNEAQ (reference sequence). The CDR3 loop spans 14 amino acids. V lost 7 bases, J lost 2 bases, and 14 bases lay in between. The CDR3 region is CASIPVGVNTEAFF. CDR3 sequence (DNA): TGTGCCAGCATCCCGGTTGGTGTTAACACTGAAGCTTTCTTT.

This rearrangement joins TRBV20-1 to TRBJ1-2, with D unclear. The length of the CDR3 is 13 residues. With 6 bases removed from V and 4 bases from J, the gap between germline ends came to 15 bases. Germline V gives CDR1 DFQATT, CDR2 SNEGSKA (reference sequence). The CDR3 DNA reads as TGCAGTGCCGATCGAGGTGTGGGCTATGGCTACACCTTC. Translation gives CSADRGVGYGYTF.